The 7 T cell receptor beta chains below come from one sample, sequenced in a study of T cell responses to AZD1222 COVID-19 vaccine. Generated by immunoSEQ multiplex PCR, the TCRdb table keeps only in-frame clones and is missing some. The repertoire includes some 150,000 clones, more than 85% of them detected once, and 2.5% to 3.5% sits in the top ten. Sequences were derived from peripheral blood, sampled 28 days after the second AZD1222 dose. The receptors originated from an adult who received the AZD1222 COVID-19 vaccine.

J is TRBJ2-2 and V is TRBV19; weak D call: TRBD1 (6 bases). Germline-derived CDR1 and CDR2 are LNHDA and SQIVND (reference sequence). The V and J ends lost 3 bases and 6 bases respectively, with 14 bases between them. The CDR3 loop spans 15 amino acids. The CDR3 sequence: CASSMEQGLAGELFF. CDR3 DNA sequence: TGTGCCAGTAGTATGGAACAGGGATTGGCCGGGGAGCTGTTTTTT. Together with reference TRBV19 and TRBJ2-2, the CDR3 gives the full variable domain: DGGITQSPKYLFRKEGQNVTLSCEQNLNHDAMYWYRQDPGQGLRLIYYSQIVNDFQKGDIAEGYSVSREKKESFPLTVTSAQKNPTAFYLCASSMEQGLAGELFFGEGSRLTVL.

This clone was seen once. The chain links TRBV19 to TRBJ1-1; 7 bases match TRBD1. The germline V gene encodes CDR1 LNHDA and CDR2 SQIVND (reference sequence). The junction had 23 bases not matched to a gene; V was cut back by 5 bases and J by 5 bases. The CDR3 covers 19 residues. As DNA, the CDR3 is TGTGCCAGTAGTTTCCAACAGGGGCCGCGGGCTATGGTCGGTACTGAAGCTTTCTTT. It translates to CASSFQQGPRAMVGTEAFF.

The table lists this clone with a few counts. This rearrangement joins TRBV5-1 to TRBJ2-2; TRBD1 is a possible D gene (5 bases). This CDR3 contains 15 residues. The ends were cut back, 4 bases at V and 6 bases at J, with 16 bases in the middle. Germline V gives CDR1 SGHRS, CDR2 YFSETQ. The CDR3 bases are TGCGCCAGCAGCCCTCGAAATCAGGGATCCGGGGAGCTGTTTTTT. Protein sequence: CASSPRNQGSGELFF.

The chain recombines TRBV3-1 (or the pseudogene TRBV3-2) with TRBJ2-7; D perhaps matches TRBD2 (7 bases). Trimming pared 8 bases from V and 7 bases from J, leaving 21 bases between. This CDR3 has 14 amino acids. Looked up from germline, CDR1 is LGHDT and CDR2 is YNNKEL (reference sequence). CDR3 coding DNA: TGTGCCAGCTCAATGCTAGCCGAGGGGGGGGAGCAGTACTTC. Protein sequence: CASSMLAEGGEQYF.

This chain uses TRBV7-2 with TRBJ1-2; possibly TRBD1 for D (5 bases). Germline assignment: CDR1 SGHTA and CDR2 FQGNSA. V was clipped by 2 bases and J by 7 bases, with 14 bases between them. This CDR3 is 14 amino acids long. CDR3 coding DNA: TGTGCCAGCAGCTTAATAGCCAGGGTTGGTGGCTACACCTTC. Encoded protein: CASSLIARVGGYTF.

This chain connects TRBV7-2 to TRBJ2-7; 8 bases agree with TRBD2. The length of the CDR3 is 16 residues. V trimming: 2 bases; J trimming: 0 bases; junction bases outside the gene matches: 6. The germline CDR1 and CDR2 sequences are SGHTA and FQGNSA. This CDR3 reads CASSLLLAASSYEQYF. The CDR3 coding sequence is TGTGCCAGCAGCTTACTACTAGCGGCAAGCTCCTACGAGCAGTACTTC.

This chain connects TRBV24-1 to TRBJ1-2, with 8 bases matching TRBD1. V dropped 10 bases and J dropped 2; count of bases not matched to a gene: 2. The CDR3 is 12 residues long. Germline CDR1 KGHDR, CDR2 SFDVKD. The chain's CDR3 is CATRDRNYGYTF. CDR3 sequence (DNA): TGTGCCACTAGGGACAGGAACTATGGCTACACCTTC.